This TCR beta chain comes out of a study of shared clonotypes between healthy human individuals. Study-wide findings and caveats: For naive CD4 cells, roughly 4.6% of clonotypes were shared across a few donors.

Profiling relied on immunoSEQ multiplex PCR, and the TCRdb table lists in-frame clones only, not all of them. The profile shows millions of clones, 85% to 95% of them singletons. Donors comprised healthy HIV-negative adults lacking recent acute infections or vaccinations. The authors divided CD4+ cells into CD45RA+ naive and CD45RA-negative memory subsets. Concerning this clone: What it binds is not known.

Sequenced input: naive CD4+ T cells sorted from blood. Stated subset: CD45RA+ positively selected. This TCR was recovered from a man younger than 35 in good health.

The chain's CDR3 is CASSLMAGQPYEQYF. The CDR3 DNA reads as TGTGCCAGCAGCCTCATGGCGGGACAGCCTTACGAGCAGTACTTC. V is TRBV7-2 and J is TRBJ2-7; D possibly corresponds to TRBD1 (7 bases). CDR1 and CDR2 from the germline V gene are SGHTA and FQGNSA. V lost 5 bases to trimming and J lost 4 bases, with 18 bases between them. The CDR3 loop spans 15 amino acids.